This TCR beta chain was profiled in a study of blood T cell repertoires in COVID-19. The repertoire was sequenced with immunoSEQ multiplex PCR; TCRdb's copy has only in-frame clones and lacks some. This table holds approximately 250,000 clones, roughly 80% found once. CDR3 length: 14 residues. Germline CDR1 MDHEN, CDR2 SYDVKM. Trimming cost V 2 bases and J 8 bases, with 12 bases left between them. This chain links TRBV28 with TRBJ1-4, with D perhaps TRBD1 (6 bases). Sequencing input: PBMCs or T cells enriched from blood (not recorded which). This clonotype originated in a man aged 25-45 years with acute COVID-19. CDR3 nucleotides: TGTGCCAGCAGTTTACAGGGACAACGCGAAAAACTGTTTTTT. Encoded protein: CASSLQGQREKLFF.